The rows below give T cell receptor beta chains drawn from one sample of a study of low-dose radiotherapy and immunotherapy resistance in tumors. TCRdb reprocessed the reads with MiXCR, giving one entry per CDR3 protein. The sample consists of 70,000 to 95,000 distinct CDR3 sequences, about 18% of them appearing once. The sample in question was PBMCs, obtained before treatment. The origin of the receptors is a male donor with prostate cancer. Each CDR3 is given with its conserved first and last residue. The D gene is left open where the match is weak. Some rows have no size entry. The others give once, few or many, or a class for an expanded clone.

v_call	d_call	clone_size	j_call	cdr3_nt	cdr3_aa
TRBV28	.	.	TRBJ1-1	TGTGCCAGCAGACCCACGTTGGGCACTGAAGCTTTCTTT	CASRPTLGTEAFF
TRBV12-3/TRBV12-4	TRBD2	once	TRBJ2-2	TGTGCCAGCACGCTCTTAGCGGGGAACACCGGGGAGCTGTTTTTT	CASTLLAGNTGELFF
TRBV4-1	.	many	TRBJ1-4	TGCGCCAGCAGCCTACTACGGGGAGAAAAACTGTTTTTT	CASSLLRGEKLFF
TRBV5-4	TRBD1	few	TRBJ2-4	TGTGCCAGCAGCCGAGACAGGGTTCTAGCCAAAAACATTCAGTACTTC	CASSRDRVLAKNIQYF
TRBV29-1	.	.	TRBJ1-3	TGCAGCGTTGAGGGGGGGATGACAGTAGACGATGACACCATATATTTT	CSVEGGMTVDDDTIYF
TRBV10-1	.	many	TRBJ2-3	TGCGCCAGCAGTGAGGCCCTTAGCAGCACAGATACGCAGTATTTT	CASSEALSSTDTQYF
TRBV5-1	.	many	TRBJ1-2	TGCGCCAGCAGCTTGGAGGGACGTAACTATGGCTACACCTTC	CASSLEGRNYGYTF
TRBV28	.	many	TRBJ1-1	TGTGCCAGCAGTTTGGGTGACCGGAACACTGAAGCTTTCTTT	CASSLGDRNTEAFF
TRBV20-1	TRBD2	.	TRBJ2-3	TGCAGTGCCCGCTTAGCGGGGTTCACAGATACGCAGTATTTT	CSARLAGFTDTQYF
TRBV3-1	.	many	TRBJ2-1	TGTGCCAGCAGTCCAAGATGGGTGAATGAGCAGTTCTTC	CASSPRWVNEQFF
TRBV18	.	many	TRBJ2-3	TGTGCCAGCTCACCCATAGCGGTGCCAGATACGCAGTATTTT	CASSPIAVPDTQYF
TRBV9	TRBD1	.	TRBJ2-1	TGTGCCAGCAGCGTAGGGGGACAGGACGAGCAGTTCTTC	CASSVGGQDEQFF
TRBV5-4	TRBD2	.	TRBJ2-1	TGTGCCAGCAGCTCCCTAGCGGGGGGGTTTTGGAAGCAGTTCTTC	CASSSLAGGFWKQFF